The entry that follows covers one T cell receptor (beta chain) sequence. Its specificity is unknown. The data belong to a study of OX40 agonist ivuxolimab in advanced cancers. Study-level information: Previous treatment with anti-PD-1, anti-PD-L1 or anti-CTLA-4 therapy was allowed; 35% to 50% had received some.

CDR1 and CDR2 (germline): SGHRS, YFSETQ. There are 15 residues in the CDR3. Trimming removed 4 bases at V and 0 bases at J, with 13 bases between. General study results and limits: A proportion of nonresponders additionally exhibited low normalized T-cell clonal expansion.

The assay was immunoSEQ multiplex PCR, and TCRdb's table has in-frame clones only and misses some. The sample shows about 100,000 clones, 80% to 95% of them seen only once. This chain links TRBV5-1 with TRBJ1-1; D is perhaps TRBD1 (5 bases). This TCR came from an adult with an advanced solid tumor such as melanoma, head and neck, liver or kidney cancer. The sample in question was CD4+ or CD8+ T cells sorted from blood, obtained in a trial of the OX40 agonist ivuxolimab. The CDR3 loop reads CASSPGGTMNTEAFF. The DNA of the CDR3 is TGCGCCAGCAGCCCCGGGGGGACCATGAACACTGAAGCTTTCTTT.